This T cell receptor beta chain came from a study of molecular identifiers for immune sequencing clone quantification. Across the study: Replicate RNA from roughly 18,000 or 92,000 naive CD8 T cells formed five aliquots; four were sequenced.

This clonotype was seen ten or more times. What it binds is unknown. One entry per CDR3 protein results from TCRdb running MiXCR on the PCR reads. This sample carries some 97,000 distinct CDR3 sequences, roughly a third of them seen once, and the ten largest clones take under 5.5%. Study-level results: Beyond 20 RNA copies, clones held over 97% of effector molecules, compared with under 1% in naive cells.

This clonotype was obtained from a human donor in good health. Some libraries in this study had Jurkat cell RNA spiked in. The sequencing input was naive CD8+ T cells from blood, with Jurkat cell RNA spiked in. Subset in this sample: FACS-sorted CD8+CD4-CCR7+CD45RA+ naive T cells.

CDR3 sequence reads: CASSRSRPDNPYEQYF. Here the CDR3 DNA reads TGTGCCAGCAGCCGATCTAGACCCGACAACCCCTACGAGCAGTACTTC. The J gene is TRBJ2-7, the V gene TRBV7-2; no clear D. Germline CDR1 SGHTA, CDR2 FQGNSA. The CDR3 consists of 16 residues. Trimming cost V 5 bases and J 2 bases, with 19 bases left between them.